Detailed here is one T cell receptor (beta chain). The target antigen is unknown. The data derive from a study of early T cells in non-severe SARS-CoV-2 infection. In the study overall: Sequencing of unsorted whole blood was done on bulk RNA, leaving chains unpaired.

Findings and limits, study-wide: Lookups in VDJdb leaned toward anti-spike CD8 responses and missed private and CD4 specificities.

V gave up 2 bases and J gave up 0 bases, with 20 bases separating them. CDR1 is SEHNR, CDR2 FQNEAQ, per germline (reference sequence). The CDR3 runs to 18 residues. The library protocol tagged individual cDNA molecules with unique molecular identifiers. TCRdb re-called the 5' RACE reads through MiXCR, storing one row per CDR3 protein. This sample has tens of thousands of distinct CDR3 sequences, with roughly 4.1% found just once. The sample taken for sequencing was whole blood. The source is an adult who was a healthcare worker with PCR-confirmed SARS-CoV-2 infection or an uninfected control (not recorded which). V is TRBV7-9 and J is TRBJ2-7, with D tentatively TRBD2 (6 bases). The CDR3 coding sequence is TGTGCCAGCAGCTTATGGGCAGTACCGGGACTTCGCTCCTACGAGCAGTACTTC. Amino acids: CASSLWAVPGLRSYEQYF.